This T cell receptor (beta chain) was profiled in a study of vaccination effects on CD4 cells after COVID-19. For this clone: What it binds is unknown.

Sequencing used immunoSEQ multiplex PCR; TCRdb keeps in-frame clones, though not all of them. This table has tens of thousands of clones, around 80% appearing once. The CDR3 length is 17 residues. With 5 bases clipped from V and 4 bases from J, the junction kept 9 bases outside the gene matches. Germline lookup yields CDR1 LGHDT and CDR2 YNNKEL (reference sequence). Cultured cells yielded isolated CD4+ T cells after about ten days. Infection with SARS-CoV-2 occurred in the person between March and December 2020, and PCR confirmed it. Participants received two doses of either the BNT162b2 or mRNA-1273 vaccine.

The genes are TRBV3-1 (or the pseudogene TRBV3-2) and TRBJ2-1; 12 bases map to TRBD2. The starting material was CD4+ T cells from PBMCs cultured without peptide, obtained after COVID-19 vaccination. This clonotype originated in a human donor who had a prior SARS-CoV-2 infection. Here the CDR3 DNA reads TGTGCCAGCAGCTACCGACTAGCGGGAGACAGATACAATGAGCAGTTCTTC. Its protein product is CASSYRLAGDRYNEQFF.